These 27 T cell receptor beta chains were all obtained from the same sample, sequenced in a study of cytomegalovirus exposure and HLA in healthy donors. 60 Vbeta and 13 Jbeta primers were used in PCR. Clones were read by immunoSEQ multiplex PCR, and TCRdb kept only the in-frame ones, dropping some. The sample carries around 120,000 clones, over 70% recorded once. Sample: PBMCs. Receptors originate from a woman between 35 and 50 years old in good health and CMV-seronegative.

This clone turned up a few times. The J gene is TRBJ1-2, the V gene TRBV29-1; D might be TRBD1 (6 bases). This CDR3 has 14 amino acids. V was shortened by 3 bases and J by 2 bases, with 13 bases between the two germline ends. Germline V gene data show CDR1 as SQVTM and CDR2 as ANQGSEA. For the CDR3, the DNA is TGCAGCGTTGAGAGGCAGGGGAAGAACTATGGCTACACCTTC. The encoded protein is CSVERQGKNYGYTF.

The chain combines TRBV29-1 with TRBJ1-3, with 7 bases that match TRBD1. Trimming cost V 0 bases and J 4 bases; bases outside gene matches: 3. This CDR3 has 14 amino acids. CDR1 SQVTM and CDR2 ANQGSEA come from the germline V gene. The CDR3 DNA sequence: TGCAGCGTTGAAGACCAGGACAGGGGAAACACCATATATTTT. This sequence encodes CSVEDQDRGNTIYF.

The chain uses TRBV10-3 and TRBJ1-1; TRBD1 might be the D (6 bases). V was pared by 0 bases and J by 4 bases, with 18 bases between. CDR3 length: 17 amino acids. Germline CDR1 reads ENHRY; CDR2 reads SYGVKD. The CDR3 region is CAISESGWQGMGTEAFF. The DNA of the CDR3 is TGTGCCATCAGTGAGTCGGGTTGGCAGGGGATGGGCACTGAAGCTTTCTTT.

The J gene is TRBJ1-5, the V gene TRBV4-3, with D possibly TRBD1 on 6 matching bases. V lost 3 bases to trimming and J lost 4 bases, with 13 bases between them. The CDR3 spans 15 residues. The germline gives CDR1 LGHNA, CDR2 YSLEER. CDR3 amino acids: CASSQMTGTNQPQHF. The CDR3 DNA reads as TGCGCCAGCAGCCAGATGACAGGCACAAATCAGCCCCAGCATTTT.

The genes are TRBV9 and TRBJ2-2; no clear D. Germline CDR1 is SGDLS and CDR2 is YYNGEE. V lost 4 bases to trimming and J lost 3 bases, with 10 bases between them. The CDR3 extends over 14 amino acids. CDR3 residues: CASSPRIYTGELFF. The CDR3 coding sequence is TGTGCCAGCAGCCCGCGGATTTACACCGGGGAGCTGTTTTTT.

The chain couples TRBV7-6 to TRBJ2-5; possible D gene TRBD1, 6 bases. The CDR3 covers 16 residues. Germline V gene data show CDR1 as SGHVS and CDR2 as FNYEAQ. V was shortened by 5 bases and J by 5 bases, with 21 bases between the two germline ends. The CDR3 loop is CASSAGWTAIGETQYF. CDR3 DNA sequence: TGTGCCAGCAGCGCAGGGTGGACAGCGATCGGGGAGACCCAGTACTTC. The whole variable domain, remainder taken from reference TRBV7-6 and TRBJ2-5, is GAGVSQSPRYKVTKRGQDVALRCDPISGHVSLYWYRQALGQGPEFLTYFNYEAQQDKSGLPNDRFSAERPEGSISTLTIQRTEQRDSAMYRCASSAGWTAIGETQYFGPGTRLLVL.

The chain's CDR3 is CASTRGQGEAFF. CDR3 DNA: TGTGCCAGCACCCGAGGACAGGGTGAAGCTTTCTTT. This chain links TRBV6-5 with TRBJ1-1; TRBD1 aligns across 8 bases. J gave up 7 bases and V 7 bases, and 5 bases lay outside the gene matches. This CDR3 spans 12 amino acids. Germline loops: CDR1 MNHEY, CDR2 SVGAGI.

This clone has just a few counts. This rearrangement joins TRBV6-5 to TRBJ2-5; D is unresolved. V shed 5 bases and J shed 2 bases, with 15 bases lying between them. This CDR3 comprises 15 residues. Germline assignment: CDR1 MNHEY and CDR2 SVGAGI. CDR3 nucleotides: TGTGCCAGCAGTCGCCGTCAACTTACTCAAGAGACCCAGTACTTC. Amino acids: CASSRRQLTQETQYF.

This chain uses TRBV30 with TRBJ2-5; perhaps TRBD1 as D (6 bases). This CDR3 is 16 amino acids long. Trimming left V 4 bases short and J 2 bases short, with 20 bases between. Per the germline V gene, CDR1 is GTSNPN and CDR2 is SVGIG (reference sequence). The CDR3 nucleotides read TGTGCCTGGAAGGGCCGGACAGAAGGTGGACAAGAGACCCAGTACTTC. It encodes CAWKGRTEGGQETQYF.

This chain's CDR3 is CASSAQGSSGNTIYF. The CDR3 DNA sequence: TGTGCCAGCAGCGCCCAGGGGAGCTCTGGAAACACCATATATTTT. This chain connects TRBV11-1 to TRBJ1-3, with D maybe TRBD1 (6 bases). V was cut by 5 bases and J by 0 bases, with 11 bases left in between. Germline lookup yields CDR1 SGHAT and CDR2 FQDESV (reference sequence). The CDR3 covers 15 residues.

The chain employs TRBV6-6 and TRBJ1-2; TRBD1 agrees at 7 bases. The V gene's germline CDR1 is MNHNY and CDR2 SVGAGI (reference sequence). V gave up 8 bases and J gave up 3 bases; unmatched junction bases: 9. CDR3 length: 14 amino acids. The CDR3 bases are TGTGCCAGCTTCGGGACAGCTATTGACTATGGCTACACCTTC. It specifies CASFGTAIDYGYTF.

The chain has TRBV7-9 and TRBJ2-2; the D gene is possibly TRBD2 (7 bases). Germline lookup yields CDR1 SEHNR and CDR2 FQNEAQ (reference sequence). Trimming shortened V by 3 bases and J by 7 bases, and 18 bases separated the two germline ends. The CDR3 loop spans 16 amino acids. The CDR3 nucleotides are TGTGCCAGCAGCTTCTGGCACGGGGGGCCTGGCGGGGAGCTGTTTTTT. Translation: CASSFWHGGPGGELFF. The full variable domain, rest sourced from reference TRBV7-9 and TRBJ2-2, is DTGVSQNPRHKITKRGQNVTFRCDPISEHNRLYWYRQTLGQGPEFLTYFQNEAQLEKSRLLSDRFSAERPKGSFSTLEIQRTEQGDSAMYLCASSFWHGGPGGELFFGEGSRLTVL.

V usage is TRBV5-1 and J usage is TRBJ1-4, with no clear D. Trimming shortened V by 3 bases and J by 0 bases, and 6 bases separated the two germline ends. This CDR3 spans 14 amino acids. CDR1 and CDR2 (germline): SGHRS, YFSETQ. In nucleotides, the CDR3 is TGCGCCAGCAGCTCGGGTGCAACTAATGAAAAACTGTTTTTT. Amino acids: CASSSGATNEKLFF.

This clone has only a few counts. CDR3 coding DNA: TGTGCCTGGAGTGTACAGCAGGTCCAAGTCTATGGCTACACCTTC. It codes for CAWSVQQVQVYGYTF. The chain uses TRBV30 and TRBJ1-2, with D unresolved. The germline gives CDR1 GTSNPN, CDR2 SVGIG (reference sequence). Trimming took 0 bases from V and 4 from J, leaving 15 bases between them. This CDR3 is 15 amino acids long.

The V call is TRBV7-9, the J call TRBJ1-2, with D possibly being TRBD1 (5 bases). V lost 5 bases to trimming and J lost 8 bases, with 18 bases between them. The germline V gene has CDR1 SEHNR and CDR2 FQNEAQ (reference sequence). The CDR3 spans 14 residues. The CDR3 here is CASSPDGGSEGYTF. The CDR3 DNA reads TGTGCCAGCAGCCCCGACGGGGGGAGTGAGGGCTACACCTTC.

The rearrangement links TRBV5-1 to TRBJ2-6; weak D call: TRBD1 (5 bases). CDR1 and CDR2 (germline): SGHRS, YFSETQ. V was cut by 5 bases and J by 4 bases, with 10 bases left in between. The CDR3 is made up of 14 amino acids. This chain's CDR3 is CASRGVQGANVLTF. The CDR3 DNA sequence: TGCGCCAGCAGAGGGGTGCAGGGGGCCAACGTCCTGACTTTC. The full variable domain, its missing parts supplied by reference TRBV5-1 and TRBJ2-6, is KAGVTQTPRYLIKTRGQQVTLSCSPISGHRSVSWYQQTPGQGLQFLFEYFSETQRNKGNFPGRFSGRQFSNSRSEMNVSTLELGDSALYLCASRGVQGANVLTFGAGSRLTVL.

The sample holds one count of this clone. The CDR3 bases are TGTGCCAGCGGATGGACAGGGACCGCCGAGCAGTACTTC. Translated, it gives CASGWTGTAEQYF. This chain connects TRBV27 to TRBJ2-7; 8 positions match TRBD1. Germline loops: CDR1 MNHEY, CDR2 SMNVEV (reference sequence). This CDR3 comprises 13 residues. The trim removed 8 bases at V and 6 bases at J, leaving 9 bases unmatched.

The gene calls are TRBV18 and TRBJ2-2; TRBD1 aligns across 8 bases. Trimming at V came to 7 bases and at J to 3 bases, leaving 7 bases not matched to a gene. This CDR3 is 15 amino acids long. CDR1 and CDR2 from the germline V gene are KGHSH and LQKENI. CDR3 residues: CASCRLTGDTGELFF. CDR3 bases: TGTGCCAGCTGCCGTCTGACAGGGGACACCGGGGAGCTGTTTTTT.

This chain connects TRBV6-1 to TRBJ2-2; D is perhaps TRBD2 (6 bases). Trimming took 7 bases from V and 3 from J, leaving 12 bases between them. The CDR3 length is 14 residues. In germline, CDR1 is MNHNS, CDR2 SASEGT. This CDR3 reads CASTRGWDTGELFF. The DNA for the CDR3 is TGTGCCAGCACTCGGGGGTGGGACACCGGGGAGCTGTTTTTT.

This clone was detected a few times. The chain recombines TRBV5-5 with TRBJ1-3; 10 nucleotides agree with TRBD1. CDR1 is SGHKS, CDR2 YYEKEE, per germline (reference sequence). This CDR3 spans 16 amino acids. The V and J ends lost 3 bases and 4 bases, in that order; junction bases with no gene match: 7. CDR3 in DNA: TGTGCCAGCAGCTCGTGGGACAGGGGCAAGGGAAACACCATATATTTT. As protein: CASSSWDRGKGNTIYF.

This chain connects TRBV5-1 to TRBJ1-6, with D possibly TRBD1 on 5 matching bases. V lost 0 bases and J lost 7, with 11 bases in between. Germline V lookup: CDR1 SGHRS, CDR2 YFSETQ. There are 15 residues in the CDR3. The CDR3 DNA reads as TGCGCCAGCAGCTTGGAGGGCAGGGAAAATTCACCCCTCCACTTT. This encodes CASSLEGRENSPLHF.

This rearrangement joins TRBV10-3 to TRBJ1-2; D gene unclear. The V end lost 7 bases, the J end lost 4 bases, and 13 bases lay between the germline ends. CDR1 and CDR2 from the germline V gene are ENHRY and SYGVKD. This CDR3 comprises 13 residues. This chain's CDR3 is CAIKEGTAYGYTF. The CDR3, as DNA: TGTGCCATCAAAGAGGGAACAGCCTATGGCTACACCTTC.

The chain recombines TRBV6-5 with TRBJ2-3; tentatively, D is TRBD2 (5 bases). The CDR3 covers 15 residues. V lost 2 bases, J lost 3 bases, and 12 bases lay in between. Germline CDR1 MNHEY, CDR2 SVGAGI. CDR3 coding DNA: TGTGCCAGCAGTTACAGCAGGAGGCGTACAGATACGCAGTATTTT. Translating it yields CASSYSRRRTDTQYF.

The chain employs TRBV5-1 and TRBJ2-2, with D tentatively TRBD2 (5 bases). Trimming shortened V by 6 bases and J by 1 base, and 10 bases separated the two germline ends. Germline CDR1 reads SGHRS; CDR2 reads YFSETQ. The CDR3 sequence is 14 residues long. The CDR3 protein is CASTEALNTGELFF. The CDR3 DNA follows: TGCGCCAGCACGGAGGCATTGAACACCGGGGAGCTGTTTTTT. The variable domain in full, completed from reference TRBV5-1 and TRBJ2-2, reads KAGVTQTPRYLIKTRGQQVTLSCSPISGHRSVSWYQQTPGQGLQFLFEYFSETQRNKGNFPGRFSGRQFSNSRSEMNVSTLELGDSALYLCASTEALNTGELFFGEGSRLTVL.

This chain uses TRBV7-9 with TRBJ1-4; D is perhaps TRBD1 (5 bases). CDR1 is SEHNR and CDR2 is FQNEAQ in the germline V gene (reference sequence). V was shortened by 0 bases and J by 1 base, with 9 bases between the two germline ends. This CDR3 is built from 16 residues. The CDR3 loop is CASSLAAGLTNEKLFF. Written as DNA, the CDR3 is TGTGCCAGCAGCTTAGCGGCAGGGTTAACTAATGAAAAACTGTTTTTT.

V usage is TRBV19 and J usage is TRBJ2-6; D gene unclear. Germline CDR1 and CDR2: LNHDA and SQIVND (reference sequence). V was shortened by 6 bases and J by 0 bases, with 3 bases between the two germline ends. This CDR3 is 13 amino acids long. The CDR3 nucleotides are TGTGCCAGTAGGAGCTCTGGGGCCAACGTCCTGACTTTC. Translation: CASRSSGANVLTF.

The genes are TRBV4-2 and TRBJ2-5, with TRBD2 identical over 9 bases. Looked up from germline, CDR1 is LGHNA and CDR2 is YNFKEQ. The V segment lost 0 bases and the J segment 5 bases; nucleotides outside the gene matches: 10. This CDR3 has 17 amino acids. The CDR3 coding sequence is TGTGCCAGCAGCCAAGATAAGTCGGCGGGGGGGTCGGAGACCCAGTACTTC. Translating gives CASSQDKSAGGSETQYF.